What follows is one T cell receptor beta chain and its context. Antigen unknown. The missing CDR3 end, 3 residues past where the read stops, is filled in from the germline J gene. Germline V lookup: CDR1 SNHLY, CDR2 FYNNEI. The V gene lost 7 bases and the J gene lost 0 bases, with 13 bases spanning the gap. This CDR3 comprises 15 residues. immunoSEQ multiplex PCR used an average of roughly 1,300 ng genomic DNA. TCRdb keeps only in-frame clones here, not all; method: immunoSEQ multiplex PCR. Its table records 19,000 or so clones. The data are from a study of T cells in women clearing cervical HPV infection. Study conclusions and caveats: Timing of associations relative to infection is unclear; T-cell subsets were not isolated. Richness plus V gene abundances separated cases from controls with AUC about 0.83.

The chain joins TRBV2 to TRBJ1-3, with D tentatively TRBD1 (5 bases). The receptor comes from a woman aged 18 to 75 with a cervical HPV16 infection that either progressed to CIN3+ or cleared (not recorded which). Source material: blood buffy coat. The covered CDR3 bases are TGTGCCAGCACGATGCCAGGGCGCTCTGGAAACACC. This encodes CASTMPGRSGNT. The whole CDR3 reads CASTMPGRSGNTIYF.